The 25 T cell receptor beta chains listed next were all sequenced from one sample in a study of blood T cell repertoires in COVID-19. Data came from immunoSEQ multiplex PCR; TCRdb stores just in-frame clones and leaves some out. This table holds approximately 98,000 clones, about two thirds found once. The source material was peripheral blood. Receptors were obtained from a woman aged 35 to 49 with acute or convalescent COVID-19.

V gene TRBV7-2 combines with J gene TRBJ2-3; D is unclear. V was pared by 6 bases and J by 4 bases, with 8 bases between. The CDR3 sequence is 12 residues long. Germline values: CDR1 SGHTA, CDR2 FQGNSA. Here the CDR3 reads CASSPTADTQYF. The DNA of the CDR3 is TGTGCCAGCAGTCCCACGGCAGATACGCAGTATTTT.

The chain is built from TRBV18 and TRBJ2-7; D perhaps matches TRBD2 (6 bases). V was clipped by 3 bases and J by 2 bases, with 8 bases between them. The CDR3 consists of 13 residues. Germline V lookup: CDR1 KGHSH, CDR2 LQKENI. The CDR3 protein is CASSPPGAYEQYF. The CDR3 coding sequence is TGTGCCAGCTCACCTCCGGGAGCCTACGAGCAGTACTTC.

The V call is TRBV19, the J call TRBJ2-7; D is perhaps TRBD1 (5 bases). Germline V gives CDR1 LNHDA, CDR2 SQIVND (reference sequence). V lost 3 bases and J 7 bases, leaving 16 bases between the germline ends. The CDR3 is 14 amino acids. CDR3 sequence reads: CASSIGQGSREQYF. For the CDR3, the DNA is TGTGCCAGTAGTATCGGGCAGGGATCCAGGGAGCAGTACTTC.

The chain has TRBV5-1 and TRBJ2-3; 8 nucleotides align to TRBD2. V trimming: 4 bases; J trimming: 4 bases; junction bases outside the gene matches: 20. This CDR3 contains 19 residues. Germline V CDR1 and CDR2: SGHRS, YFSETQ. In nucleotides, the CDR3 is TGCGCCAGCAGCGCCGGGGTAGCGGGGTCCCCCCAGCGGGCAGATACGCAGTATTTT. Protein: CASSAGVAGSPQRADTQYF.

V is TRBV5-6 and J is TRBJ1-2; possible D gene TRBD1, 6 bases. The CDR3 runs to 14 residues. Trimming took 4 bases from V and 8 from J, leaving 18 bases between them. CDR1 and CDR2 (germline): SGHDT, YYEEEE. CDR3 nucleotide sequence: TGTGCCAGCAGCCCCCGGCGGGGGGCTGGCGGCTACACCTTC. Amino acid sequence: CASSPRRGAGGYTF.

The chain couples TRBV7-9 to TRBJ2-5; perhaps TRBD1 as D (6 bases). The V gene's germline CDR1 is SEHNR and CDR2 FQNEAQ (reference sequence). V lost 5 bases and J 0 bases, leaving 16 bases between the germline ends. The CDR3 runs 16 residues. The CDR3 reads CASSPLRYRDQETQYF. CDR3 in DNA: TGTGCCAGCAGCCCACTAAGATACAGGGACCAAGAGACCCAGTACTTC. Full variable domain (remainder filled in from reference TRBV7-9 and TRBJ2-5): DTGVSQNPRHKITKRGQNVTFRCDPISEHNRLYWYRQTLGQGPEFLTYFQNEAQLEKSRLLSDRFSAERPKGSFSTLEIQRTEQGDSAMYLCASSPLRYRDQETQYFGPGTRLLVL.

This chain links TRBV7-2 with TRBJ1-1; the D gene is possibly TRBD1 (5 bases). V was trimmed by 2 bases and J by 0 bases, leaving 13 bases between them. The CDR3 spans 16 residues. Germline V gene data show CDR1 as SGHTA and CDR2 as FQGNSA. CDR3 loop: CASSLFPDRLNTEAFF. The CDR3 DNA reads TGTGCCAGCAGCTTATTCCCCGACAGATTGAACACTGAAGCTTTCTTT.

V is TRBV12-5 and J is TRBJ2-3, with 8 nucleotides matching TRBD2. The CDR3 extends over 15 amino acids. After removal of 2 bases from V and 2 bases from J, the junction contained 3 bases not matched to a gene. Germline loops: CDR1 LGHNT, CDR2 FRNRAP. The CDR3 is CASGLRRGATDTQYF. DNA for the CDR3: TGTGCTAGTGGTTTGCGGCGGGGGGCCACAGATACGCAGTATTTT.

This chain connects TRBV28 to TRBJ2-3; 14 bases are shared with TRBD2. Germline CDR1 and CDR2: MDHEN and SYDVKM. This CDR3 has 17 residues. V lost 6 bases to trimming and J lost 0 bases; unmatched junction nucleotides: 5. CDR3 amino acids: CASRGLAGARSTDTQYF. CDR3 bases: TGTGCCAGCAGGGGACTAGCGGGGGCCCGTAGCACAGATACGCAGTATTTT.

The chain joins TRBV5-1 to TRBJ1-1; D is undetermined. This CDR3 is 14 amino acids long. Germline CDR1 reads SGHRS; CDR2 reads YFSETQ. Trimming stripped 2 bases from V and 1 base from J, with 9 bases between. CDR3 amino acids: CASSLMSSNTEAFF. The CDR3 DNA reads as TGCGCCAGCAGCTTAATGTCCTCGAACACTGAAGCTTTCTTT.

The chain joins TRBV27 to TRBJ2-1; 9 nucleotides align to TRBD2. The length of the CDR3 is 15 residues. V was clipped by 3 bases and J by 5 bases; unmatched bases: 5. Germline values: CDR1 MNHEY, CDR2 SMNVEV (reference sequence). The CDR3 region is CASSLVAGEHNEQFF. The DNA for the CDR3 is TGTGCCAGCAGTTTGGTAGCGGGGGAGCACAATGAGCAGTTCTTC.

The rearrangement joins TRBV24-1 to TRBJ2-3; possibly TRBD2 for D (6 bases). Looked up from germline, CDR1 is KGHDR and CDR2 is SFDVKD. The V and J ends lost 3 bases and 2 bases respectively, with 11 bases between them. This CDR3 has 15 residues. The CDR3 nucleotides read TGTGCCACCAGTGATGGTAGCGGTTCCACAGATACGCAGTATTTT. Translating it yields CATSDGSGSTDTQYF.

The chain is built from TRBV11-2 and TRBJ2-3; 12 nucleotides line up with TRBD2. Per the germline V gene, CDR1 is SGHAT and CDR2 is FQNNGV. This CDR3 contains 18 residues. V lost 3 bases, J lost 1 base, and 8 bases stayed unmatched. Here the CDR3 DNA reads TGTGCCAGCAGCTTCCCCCGGCTAGCGGGGGGGGGCACAGATACGCAGTATTTT. This codes for CASSFPRLAGGGTDTQYF.

This clone has more than one count but fewer than ten. This chain links TRBV12-3 or TRBV12-4 with TRBJ2-2; D unclear. The CDR3 has 12 amino acids. V shed 8 bases and J shed 0 bases, with 4 bases lying between them. CDR3 DNA: TGTGCCAGCCATGCGAACACCGGGGAGCTGTTTTTT. It codes for CASHANTGELFF.

This clone showed up many times. V and J are TRBV4-2 and TRBJ1-4; the D gene is possibly TRBD1 (5 bases). The V gene's germline CDR1 is LGHNA and CDR2 YNFKEQ. V was clipped by 0 bases and J by 5 bases, with 13 bases between them. CDR3 length: 16 residues. CDR3: CASSQELGGGNEKLFF. CDR3 in DNA: TGTGCCAGCAGCCAAGAACTGGGCGGGGGGAATGAAAAACTGTTTTTT.

The genes are TRBV15 and TRBJ2-2; 14 bases fit TRBD2. CDR1 LNHNV and CDR2 YYDKDF come from the germline V gene (reference sequence). The trim removed 8 bases at V and 5 bases at J, leaving 7 bases unmatched. The CDR3 length is 16 residues. The chain's CDR3 is CATGTSGGRVTGELFF. CDR3 DNA: TGTGCCACCGGGACTAGCGGGGGCCGGGTGACCGGGGAGCTGTTTTTT. Looking up the rest from reference TRBV15 and TRBJ2-2 gives the full variable domain: DAMVIQNPRYQVTQFGKPVTLSCSQTLNHNVMYWYQQKSSQAPKLLFHYYDKDFNNEADTPDNFQSRRPNTSFCFLDIRSPGLGDTAMYLCATGTSGGRVTGELFFGEGSRLTVL.

This chain uses TRBV10-2 with TRBJ2-5, with TRBD2 matching 9 bases. Unmatched junction bases numbered 10, after V lost 6 bases and J lost 5 bases. This CDR3 spans 15 amino acids. CDR1 is WSHSY, CDR2 SAAADI, per germline. This chain's CDR3 is CASRIGGGAGETQYF. CDR3 coding DNA: TGCGCCAGCAGAATTGGCGGGGGGGCCGGGGAGACCCAGTACTTC.

The count of this clone is one. The chain uses TRBV29-1 and TRBJ1-1, with 10 bases that match TRBD1. The V segment lost 4 bases and the J segment 8 bases; nucleotides outside the gene matches: 7. The CDR3 covers 13 residues. Germline CDR1 SQVTM, CDR2 ANQGSEA. CDR3 protein: CSVGGQGNWEAFF. The CDR3 coding sequence is TGCAGCGTTGGGGGACAGGGGAACTGGGAAGCTTTCTTT. The whole variable domain, remainder taken from reference TRBV29-1 and TRBJ1-1, is SAVISQKPSRDICQRGTSLTIQCQVDSQVTMMFWYRQQPGQSLTLIATANQGSEATYESGFVIDKFPISRPNLTFSTLTVSNMSPEDSSIYLCSVGGQGNWEAFFGQGTRLTVV.

This chain uses TRBV18 with TRBJ2-6, with TRBD1 matching 7 bases. CDR1 is KGHSH and CDR2 is LQKENI in the germline V gene. The CDR3 is made up of 17 amino acids. The V and J ends lost 4 bases and 0 bases, in that order; junction bases with no gene match: 6. The CDR3 region is CASSLTGDGSGANVLTF. The CDR3 coding sequence is TGTGCCAGCTCACTCACAGGGGACGGCTCTGGGGCCAACGTCCTGACTTTC.

The rearrangement uses TRBV12-3 or TRBV12-4 and TRBJ1-1; no reliable D call. Deletions cut 2 bases from V and 0 bases from J, with 4 bases between. The CDR3 spans 13 residues. The CDR3 DNA reads as TGTGCCAGCAGTTTACAGATGAACACTGAAGCTTTCTTT. Its translation is CASSLQMNTEAFF.

The chain carries TRBV7-9 and TRBJ1-5, with 11 positions matching TRBD1. The CDR3 runs 16 residues. V was pared by 5 bases and J by 7 bases, with 10 bases of the junction left unmatched. Germline CDR1 reads SEHNR; CDR2 reads FQNEAQ (reference sequence). Here the CDR3 DNA reads TGTGCCAGCAGCGGCCAAGGGACAGGGGGAGGACAGCCCCAGCATTTT. Translating it yields CASSGQGTGGGQPQHF.

J is TRBJ2-5 and V is TRBV5-4; possible D gene TRBD2, 6 bases. The CDR3 has 17 residues. Germline V gives CDR1 SGHNT, CDR2 YYREEE (reference sequence). The V end was cut by 0 bases, the J end by 5 bases, with 20 bases between. This CDR3 reads CASSLENGPPGRETQYF. CDR3 nucleotide sequence: TGTGCCAGCAGCTTGGAAAACGGTCCCCCAGGGAGGGAGACCCAGTACTTC.

The V call is TRBV5-1, the J call TRBJ2-5, with 7 bases matching TRBD2. This CDR3 has 14 amino acids. Germline V lookup: CDR1 SGHRS, CDR2 YFSETQ. Unmatched junction bases numbered 3, after V lost 2 bases and J lost 2 bases. CDR3 DNA: TGCGCCAGCAGCTTCGGGGGGTTTCAAGAGACCCAGTACTTC. Translated: CASSFGGFQETQYF.

This clone was detected only once. The V and J genes are TRBV30 and TRBJ2-1; no firm D call. The length of the CDR3 is 11 residues. The germline V and J ends were trimmed by 6 bases and 5 bases, with 8 bases remaining between them. Germline lookup yields CDR1 GTSNPN and CDR2 SVGIG (reference sequence). CDR3 amino acids: CACGGNNEQFF. CDR3 bases: TGTGCCTGCGGCGGAAACAATGAGCAGTTCTTC. Drawing the rest from reference TRBV30 and TRBJ2-1, the complete variable domain is SQTIHQWPATLVQPVGSPLSLECTVEGTSNPNLYWYRQAAGRGLQLLFYSVGIGQISSEVPQNLSASRPQDRQFILSSKKLLLSDSGFYLCACGGNNEQFFGPGTRLTVL.

The V call is TRBV4-3, the J call TRBJ2-7, with 10 bases lining up with TRBD1. The CDR3 runs 15 residues. V shed 0 bases, J shed 3 bases, and the junction held 2 bases outside the gene matches. The germline CDR1 and CDR2 sequences are LGHNA and YSLEER. The CDR3 here is CASSQDRTGGYEQYF. CDR3 sequence (DNA): TGCGCCAGCAGCCAAGACCGGACAGGGGGCTACGAGCAGTACTTC.